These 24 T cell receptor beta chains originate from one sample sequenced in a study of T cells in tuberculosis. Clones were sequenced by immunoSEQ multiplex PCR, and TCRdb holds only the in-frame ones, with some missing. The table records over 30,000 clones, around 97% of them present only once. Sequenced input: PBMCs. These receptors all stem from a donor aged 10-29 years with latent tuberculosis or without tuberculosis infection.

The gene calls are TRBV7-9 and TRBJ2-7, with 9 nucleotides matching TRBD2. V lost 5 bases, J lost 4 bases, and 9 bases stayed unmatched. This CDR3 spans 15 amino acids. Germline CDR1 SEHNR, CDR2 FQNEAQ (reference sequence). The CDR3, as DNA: TGTGCCAGCAGCCCGATACTAGCGGGTGAATACGAGCAGTACTTC. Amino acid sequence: CASSPILAGEYEQYF.

The CDR3 sequence is CASSSTGTPYNEQFF. The CDR3 DNA reads as TGTGCCAGCAGTTCAACCGGGACACCCTACAATGAGCAGTTCTTC. V gene TRBV2 combines with J gene TRBJ2-1; D might be TRBD1 (6 bases). The germline V gene encodes CDR1 SNHLY and CDR2 FYNNEI. V lost 5 bases and J 2 bases, leaving 13 bases between the germline ends. The CDR3 totals 15 residues.

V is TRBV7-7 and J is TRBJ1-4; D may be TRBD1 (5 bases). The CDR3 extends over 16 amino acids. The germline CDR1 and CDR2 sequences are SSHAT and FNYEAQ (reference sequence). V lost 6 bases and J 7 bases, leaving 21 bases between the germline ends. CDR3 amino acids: CASSSGAGSIGEKLFF. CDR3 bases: TGTGCCAGCAGTTCCGGGGCCGGGAGTATTGGTGAAAAACTGTTTTTT.

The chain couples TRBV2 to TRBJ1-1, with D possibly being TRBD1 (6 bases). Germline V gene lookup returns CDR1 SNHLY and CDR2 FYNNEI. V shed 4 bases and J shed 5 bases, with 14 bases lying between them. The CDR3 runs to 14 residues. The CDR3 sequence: CASSAQGRQTEAFF. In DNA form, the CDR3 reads TGTGCCAGCAGTGCACAGGGACGACAGACTGAAGCTTTCTTT.

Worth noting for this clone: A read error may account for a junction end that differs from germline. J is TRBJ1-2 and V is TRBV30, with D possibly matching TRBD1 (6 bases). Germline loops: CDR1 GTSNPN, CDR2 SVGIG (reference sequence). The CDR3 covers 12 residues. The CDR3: CARRGGGRGYTF. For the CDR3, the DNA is TGTGCCCGGAGGGGCGGGGGGCGCGGCTACACCTTC.

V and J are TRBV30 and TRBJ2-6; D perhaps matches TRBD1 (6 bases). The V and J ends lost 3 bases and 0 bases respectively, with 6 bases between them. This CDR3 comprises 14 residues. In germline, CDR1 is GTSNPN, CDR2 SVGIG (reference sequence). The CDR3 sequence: CAWRDSSGANVLTF. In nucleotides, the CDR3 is TGTGCCTGGAGGGACAGCTCTGGGGCCAACGTCCTGACTTTC.

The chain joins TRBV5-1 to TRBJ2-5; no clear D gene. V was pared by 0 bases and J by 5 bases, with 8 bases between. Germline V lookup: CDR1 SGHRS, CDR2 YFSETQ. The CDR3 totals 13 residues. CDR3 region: CASSLDPQETQYF. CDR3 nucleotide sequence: TGCGCCAGCAGCTTGGACCCGCAGGAGACCCAGTACTTC. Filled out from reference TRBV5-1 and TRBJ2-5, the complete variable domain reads KAGVTQTPRYLIKTRGQQVTLSCSPISGHRSVSWYQQTPGQGLQFLFEYFSETQRNKGNFPGRFSGRQFSNSRSEMNVSTLELGDSALYLCASSLDPQETQYFGPGTRLLVL.

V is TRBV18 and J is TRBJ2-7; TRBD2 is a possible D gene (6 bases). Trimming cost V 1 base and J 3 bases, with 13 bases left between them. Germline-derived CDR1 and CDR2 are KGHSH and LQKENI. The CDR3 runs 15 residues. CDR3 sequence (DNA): TGTGCCAGCTCACCACTGGGGACTCCGTTCTACGAGCAGTACTTC. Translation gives CASSPLGTPFYEQYF.

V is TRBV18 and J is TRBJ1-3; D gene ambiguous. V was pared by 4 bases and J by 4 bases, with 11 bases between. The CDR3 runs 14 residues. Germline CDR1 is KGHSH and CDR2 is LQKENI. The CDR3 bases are TGTGCCAGCTCACAAGAGGGTTCGGGAAACACCATATATTTT. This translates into CASSQEGSGNTIYF. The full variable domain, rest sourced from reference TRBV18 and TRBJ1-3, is NAGVMQNPRHLVRRRGQEARLRCSPMKGHSHVYWYRQLPEEGLKFMVYLQKENIIDESGMPKERFSAEFPKEGPSILRIQQVVRGDSAAYFCASSQEGSGNTIYFGEGSWLTVV.

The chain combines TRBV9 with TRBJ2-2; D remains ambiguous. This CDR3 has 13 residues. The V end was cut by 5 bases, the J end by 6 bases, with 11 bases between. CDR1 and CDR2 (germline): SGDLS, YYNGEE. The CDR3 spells CASRGSTAGELFF. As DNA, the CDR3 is TGTGCCAGCAGGGGTAGCACGGCCGGGGAGCTGTTTTTT. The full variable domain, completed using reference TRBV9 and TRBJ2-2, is DSGVTQTPKHLITATGQRVTLRCSPRSGDLSVYWYQQSLDQGLQFLIQYYNGEERAKGNILERFSAQQFPDLHSELNLSSLELGDSALYFCASRGSTAGELFFGEGSRLTVL.

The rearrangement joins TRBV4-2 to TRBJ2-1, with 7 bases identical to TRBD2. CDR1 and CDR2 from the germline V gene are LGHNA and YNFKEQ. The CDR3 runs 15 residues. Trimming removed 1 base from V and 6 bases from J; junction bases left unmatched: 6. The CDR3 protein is CASSQGEGPTNEQFF. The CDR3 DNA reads TGTGCCAGCAGCCAAGGGGAGGGTCCGACCAATGAGCAGTTCTTC.

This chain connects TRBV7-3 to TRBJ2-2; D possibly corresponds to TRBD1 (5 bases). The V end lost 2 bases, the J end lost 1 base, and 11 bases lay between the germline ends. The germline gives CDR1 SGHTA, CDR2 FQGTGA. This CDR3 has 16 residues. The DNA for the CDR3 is TGTGCCAGCAGCTTATTATCCAGGGTGAACACCGGGGAGCTGTTTTTT. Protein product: CASSLLSRVNTGELFF. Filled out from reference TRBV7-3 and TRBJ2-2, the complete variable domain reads GAGVSQTPSNKVTEKGKYVELRCDPISGHTALYWYRQSLGQGPEFLIYFQGTGAADDSGLPNDRFFAVRPEGSVSTLKIQRTERGDSAVYLCASSLLSRVNTGELFFGEGSRLTVL.

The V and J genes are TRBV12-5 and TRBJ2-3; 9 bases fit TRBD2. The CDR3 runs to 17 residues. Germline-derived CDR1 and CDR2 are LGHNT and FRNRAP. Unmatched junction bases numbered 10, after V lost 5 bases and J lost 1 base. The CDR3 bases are TGTGCTAGTGGTCGCTCGGGCGCTAGCGGGGGCACAGATACGCAGTATTTT. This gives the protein CASGRSGASGGTDTQYF.

CDR3 sequence reads: CASSYSRGMNTEAFF. CDR3 nucleotide sequence: TGTGCCAGCAGTTACTCACGGGGTATGAACACTGAAGCTTTCTTT. The V call is TRBV6-5, the J call TRBJ1-1; D not certain. CDR3 length: 15 residues. Germline V gene lookup returns CDR1 MNHEY and CDR2 SVGAGI. The V end lost 0 bases, the J end lost 0 bases, and 8 bases lay between the germline ends.

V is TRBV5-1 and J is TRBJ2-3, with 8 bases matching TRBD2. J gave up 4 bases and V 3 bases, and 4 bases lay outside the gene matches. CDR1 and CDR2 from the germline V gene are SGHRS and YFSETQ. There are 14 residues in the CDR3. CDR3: CASSSLREADTQYF. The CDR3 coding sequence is TGCGCCAGCAGCTCCTTGCGGGAGGCAGATACGCAGTATTTT. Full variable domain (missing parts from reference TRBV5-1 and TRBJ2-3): KAGVTQTPRYLIKTRGQQVTLSCSPISGHRSVSWYQQTPGQGLQFLFEYFSETQRNKGNFPGRFSGRQFSNSRSEMNVSTLELGDSALYLCASSSLREADTQYFGPGTRLTVL.

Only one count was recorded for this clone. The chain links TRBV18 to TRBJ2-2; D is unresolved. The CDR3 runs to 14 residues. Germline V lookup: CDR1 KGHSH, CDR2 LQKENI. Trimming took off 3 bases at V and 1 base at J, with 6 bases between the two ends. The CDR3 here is CASSPLLNTGELFF. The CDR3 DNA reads TGTGCCAGCTCACCCCTTCTGAACACCGGGGAGCTGTTTTTT.

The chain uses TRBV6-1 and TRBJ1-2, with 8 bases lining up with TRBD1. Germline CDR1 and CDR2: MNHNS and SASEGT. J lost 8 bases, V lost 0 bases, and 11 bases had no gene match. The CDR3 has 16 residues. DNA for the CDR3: TGTGCCAGCAGTGAAGCGTTGGCGGACAGGGCCCGCGGCTACACCTTC. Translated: CASSEALADRARGYTF.

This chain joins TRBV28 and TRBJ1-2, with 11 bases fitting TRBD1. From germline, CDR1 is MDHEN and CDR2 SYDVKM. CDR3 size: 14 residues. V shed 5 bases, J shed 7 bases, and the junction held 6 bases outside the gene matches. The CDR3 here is CASSPTGTGGGYTF. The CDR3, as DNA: TGTGCCAGCAGTCCAACCGGGACAGGGGGTGGCTACACCTTC.

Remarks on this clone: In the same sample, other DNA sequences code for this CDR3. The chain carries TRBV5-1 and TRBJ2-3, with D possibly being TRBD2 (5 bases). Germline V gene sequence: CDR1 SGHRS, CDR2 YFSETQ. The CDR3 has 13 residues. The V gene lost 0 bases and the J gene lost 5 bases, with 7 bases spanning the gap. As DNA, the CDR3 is TGCGCCAGCAGCTTGGCCGGGGAAGATACGCAGTATTTT. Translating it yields CASSLAGEDTQYF. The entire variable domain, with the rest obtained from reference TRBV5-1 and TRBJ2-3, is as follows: KAGVTQTPRYLIKTRGQQVTLSCSPISGHRSVSWYQQTPGQGLQFLFEYFSETQRNKGNFPGRFSGRQFSNSRSEMNVSTLELGDSALYLCASSLAGEDTQYFGPGTRLTVL.

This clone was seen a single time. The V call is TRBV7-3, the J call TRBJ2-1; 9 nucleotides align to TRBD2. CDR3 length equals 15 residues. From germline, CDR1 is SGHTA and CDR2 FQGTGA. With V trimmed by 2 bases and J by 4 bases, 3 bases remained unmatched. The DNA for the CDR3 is TGTGCCAGCAGCTTATTAGCGGGGGAATACAATGAGCAGTTCTTC. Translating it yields CASSLLAGEYNEQFF.

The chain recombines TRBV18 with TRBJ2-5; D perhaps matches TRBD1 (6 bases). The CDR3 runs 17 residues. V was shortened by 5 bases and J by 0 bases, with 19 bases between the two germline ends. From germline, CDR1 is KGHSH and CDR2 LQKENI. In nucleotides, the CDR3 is TGTGCCAGCTCATCGATCGGACAGTCTCTGTACCAAGAGACCCAGTACTTC. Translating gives CASSSIGQSLYQETQYF.

CDR3 region: CASSGSPGGKNIQYF. Written as DNA, the CDR3 is TGTGCCAGCAGTGGGTCACCAGGAGGCAAAAACATTCAGTACTTC. V is TRBV6-1 and J is TRBJ2-4; a possible D gene is TRBD2 (5 bases). V was shortened by 4 bases and J by 3 bases, with 13 bases between the two germline ends. Germline V gene lookup returns CDR1 MNHNS and CDR2 SASEGT. The CDR3 is 15 amino acids.

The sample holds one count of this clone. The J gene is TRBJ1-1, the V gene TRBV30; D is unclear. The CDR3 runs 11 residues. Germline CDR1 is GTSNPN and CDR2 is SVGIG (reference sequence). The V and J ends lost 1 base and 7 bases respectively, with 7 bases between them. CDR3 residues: CAWSERREAFF. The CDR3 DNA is TGTGCCTGGAGTGAGAGGCGTGAAGCTTTCTTT.

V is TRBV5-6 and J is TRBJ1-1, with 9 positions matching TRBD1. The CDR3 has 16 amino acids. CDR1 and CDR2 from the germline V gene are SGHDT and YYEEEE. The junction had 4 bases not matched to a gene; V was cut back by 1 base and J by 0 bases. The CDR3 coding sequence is TGTGCCAGCAGCTTGTATCGGACAGGGGTGAACACTGAAGCTTTCTTT. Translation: CASSLYRTGVNTEAFF. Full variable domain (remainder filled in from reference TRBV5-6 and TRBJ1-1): DAGVTQSPTHLIKTRGQQVTLRCSPKSGHDTVSWYQQALGQGPQFIFQYYEEEERQRGNFPDRFSGHQFPNYSSELNVNALLLGDSALYLCASSLYRTGVNTEAFFGQGTRLTVV.